This T cell receptor beta chain was recorded in a study of blood T cells in healthy people across ages. Study-level findings and limits: PBMCs left unsorted prevented a conclusive naive versus antigen-experienced comparison. A roughly linear age-dependent decrease characterized TCR beta diversity per million T cells.

Remarks on this clonotype: No antigen is known for it.

The use of a sample-barcoded 5' primer and a J-beta primer mix characterized a second PCR of roughly 6 to 11 cycles. Each CDR3 protein is one row after TCRdb ran MiXCR on the 5' RACE reads. The table records about 800,000 distinct CDR3 sequences, approximately 25% of them present only once. Germline lookup yields CDR1 LNHDA and CDR2 SQIVND (reference sequence). V lost 5 bases to trimming and J lost 1 base, with 10 bases between them. The CDR3 consists of 14 residues. These data are also associated with another study on T cells of mothers and their children.

The chain links TRBV19 to TRBJ2-3; D gene uncertain. Input material: blood. This sequence originates from a boy aged 10-17 years in good health. CDR3 in DNA: TGTGCCAGTAGTTTCAGCGAGCGCACAGATACGCAGTATTTT. Translating it yields CASSFSERTDTQYF. Full variable domain (rest looked up from reference TRBV19 and TRBJ2-3): DGGITQSPKYLFRKEGQNVTLSCEQNLNHDAMYWYRQDPGQGLRLIYYSQIVNDFQKGDIAEGYSVSREKKESFPLTVTSAQKNPTAFYLCASSFSERTDTQYFGPGTRLTVL.